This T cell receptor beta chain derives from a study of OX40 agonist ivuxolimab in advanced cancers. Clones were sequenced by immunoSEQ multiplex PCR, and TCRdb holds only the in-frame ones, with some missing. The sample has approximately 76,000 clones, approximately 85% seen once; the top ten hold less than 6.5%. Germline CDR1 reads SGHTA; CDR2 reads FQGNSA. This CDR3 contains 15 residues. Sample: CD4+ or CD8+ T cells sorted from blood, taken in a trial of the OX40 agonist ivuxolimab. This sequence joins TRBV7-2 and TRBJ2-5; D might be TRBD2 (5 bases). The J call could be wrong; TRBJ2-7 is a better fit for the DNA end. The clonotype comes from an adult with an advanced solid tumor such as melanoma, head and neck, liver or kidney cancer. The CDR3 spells CASSLGRSGPYEQYF. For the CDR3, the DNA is TGTGCCAGCAGCTTAGGTCGGAGCGGACCCTACGAGCAGTACTTC.